The present TCR beta chain was sequenced within a study of patients and donors after allogeneic stem cell transplantation. Each CDR3 protein gets one entry after TCRdb re-called the RT-PCR reads with MiXCR. Of about a million distinct CDR3 sequences in the sample, about a sixth were seen once. The CDR3 totals 12 residues. V was pared by 6 bases and J by 4 bases, with 13 bases between. In germline, CDR1 is DFQATT, CDR2 SNEGSKA (reference sequence). This receptor was taken from a human donor who was either an allogeneic HSCT recipient or a stem cell or donor lymphocyte infusion donor (not recorded which). It is not recorded whose cells these are; they may come from a transplant donor. The chain carries TRBV20-1 and TRBJ2-7, with D tentatively TRBD2 (5 bases). Sample: blood, either unsorted or a sorted T cell fraction (not recorded which). CDR3 nucleotides: TGCAGTGCGTTCGAGGGTGGATACGAGCAGTACTTC. Encoded protein: CSAFEGGYEQYF.